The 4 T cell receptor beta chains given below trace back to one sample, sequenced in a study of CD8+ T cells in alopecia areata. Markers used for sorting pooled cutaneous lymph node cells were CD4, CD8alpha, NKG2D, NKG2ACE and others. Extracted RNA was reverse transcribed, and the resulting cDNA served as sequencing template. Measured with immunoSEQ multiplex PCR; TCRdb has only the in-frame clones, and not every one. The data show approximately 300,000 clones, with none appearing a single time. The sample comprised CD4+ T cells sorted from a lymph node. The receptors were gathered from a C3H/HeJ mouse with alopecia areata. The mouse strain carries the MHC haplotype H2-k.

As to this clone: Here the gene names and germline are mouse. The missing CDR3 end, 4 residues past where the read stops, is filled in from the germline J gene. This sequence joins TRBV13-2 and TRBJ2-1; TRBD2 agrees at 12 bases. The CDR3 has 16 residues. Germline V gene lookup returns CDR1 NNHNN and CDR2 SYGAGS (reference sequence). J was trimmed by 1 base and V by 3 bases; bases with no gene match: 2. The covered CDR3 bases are TGTGCCAGCGGTGGGACTGGGGGGGTCAACTATGCT. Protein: CASGGTGGVNYA. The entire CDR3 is CASGGTGGVNYAEQFF.

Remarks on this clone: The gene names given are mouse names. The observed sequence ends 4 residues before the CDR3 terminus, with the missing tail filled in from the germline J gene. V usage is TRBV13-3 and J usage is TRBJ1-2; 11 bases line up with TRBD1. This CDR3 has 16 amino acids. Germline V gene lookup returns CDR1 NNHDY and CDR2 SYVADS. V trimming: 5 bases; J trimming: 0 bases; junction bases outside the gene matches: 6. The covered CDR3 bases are TGTGCCAGCAGGGCCCGGGACAGGGGGGCAAACTCC. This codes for CASRARDRGANS. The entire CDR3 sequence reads CASRARDRGANSDYTF.

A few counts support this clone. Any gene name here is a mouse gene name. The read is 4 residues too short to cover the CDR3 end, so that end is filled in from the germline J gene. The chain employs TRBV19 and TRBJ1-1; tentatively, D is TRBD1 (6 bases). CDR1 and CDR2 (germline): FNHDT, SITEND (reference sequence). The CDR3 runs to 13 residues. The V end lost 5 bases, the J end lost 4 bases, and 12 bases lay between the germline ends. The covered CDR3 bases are TGTGCCAGCAGGTCCAGGGGTGGCACA. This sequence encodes CASRSRGGT. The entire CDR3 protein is CASRSRGGTEVFF.

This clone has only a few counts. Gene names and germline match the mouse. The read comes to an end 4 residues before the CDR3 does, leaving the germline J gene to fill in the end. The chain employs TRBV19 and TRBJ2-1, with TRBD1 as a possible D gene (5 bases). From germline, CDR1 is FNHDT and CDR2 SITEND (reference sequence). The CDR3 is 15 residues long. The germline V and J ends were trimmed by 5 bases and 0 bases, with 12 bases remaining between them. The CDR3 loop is CASSLRQNNYAEQFF. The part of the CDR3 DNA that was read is TGTGCCAGCAGCCTCCGACAGAATAACTATGCT.